Presented here are 29 T cell receptor beta chains from one specimen sequenced in a study of siplizumab effects on memory and regulatory T cells (dated 2019 in TCRdb). The library was prepared using the immunoSEQ multiplex PCR assay. Entries here come from immuneACCESS through TCRdb and include only in-frame sequences with V and J called. Some clones fail to appear in such tables; in the studies checked, an unresolved V gene covers under half of the shortfall, and the cause of the remainder is unknown. This sample gives under 8,500 clones in total; under 80% of them show up just once. The top ten clones comprise approximately 15% of the sample. Sequenced sample: effector memory CD8+ T cells sorted from blood. The cell subset or site label corresponds to: unstimulated CD8+ effector memory T cells. The receptors were sampled from a human donor in good health.

Only a few counts were recorded for this clone. This chain links TRBV11-2 with TRBJ2-3; D uncertain. CDR3 length: 15 residues. V was pared by 1 base and J by 0 bases, with 8 bases between. Germline V lookup: CDR1 SGHAT, CDR2 FQNNGV. CDR3 region: CASSLGTYSTDTQYF. The CDR3 DNA sequence: TGTGCCAGCAGCTTAGGAACATATAGCACAGATACGCAGTATTTT.

By sample fraction, this clone is medium-sized. The gene calls are TRBV4-2 and TRBJ2-2; D assignment may be TRBD1 or TRBD2 (7 bases each). Germline CDR1 reads LGHNA; CDR2 reads YNFKEQ. CDR3 size: 14 residues. V was cut by 4 bases and J by 7 bases, with 13 bases left in between. The CDR3 region has the DNA TGTGCCAGCAGCCCCCCCAGGGGGGGCGGGGAGCTGTTTTTT. Its translation: CASSPPRGGGELFF.

V and J are TRBV9 and TRBJ2-5, with D hard to call. The CDR3 consists of 14 residues. V lost 4 bases and J 2 bases, leaving 12 bases between the germline ends. CDR1 SGDLS and CDR2 YYNGEE come from the germline V gene. CDR3 sequence (DNA): TGTGCCAGCAGCCCTGAGGTAAGGCAAGAGACCCAGTACTTC. It codes for CASSPEVRQETQYF. The full variable domain, completed using reference TRBV9 and TRBJ2-5, is DSGVTQTPKHLITATGQRVTLRCSPRSGDLSVYWYQQSLDQGLQFLIQYYNGEERAKGNILERFSAQQFPDLHSELNLSSLELGDSALYFCASSPEVRQETQYFGPGTRLLVL.

The chain uses TRBV28 and TRBJ1-1, with TRBD1 matching over 7 bases. This CDR3 region has 17 residues. Per germline, CDR1 MDHEN and CDR2 SYDVKM. With 5 bases clipped from V and 1 base from J, the junction kept 13 bases outside the gene matches. CDR3 nucleotides: TGTGCCAGCAGTCCTCCGGGACAGCTAGGGAGGAACACTGAAGCTTTCTTT. Its protein product is CASSPPGQLGRNTEAFF. The whole variable domain, filled in from reference TRBV28 and TRBJ1-1, reads DVKVTQSSRYLVKRTGEKVFLECVQDMDHENMFWYRQDPGLGLRLIYFSYDVKMKEKGDIPEGYSVSREKKERFSLILESASTNQTSMYLCASSPPGQLGRNTEAFFGQGTRLTVV.

The chain recombines TRBV20-1 with TRBJ2-1; weak D call: TRBD2 (5 bases). Trimming took 7 bases from V and 12 from J, leaving 10 bases between them. This CDR3 region has 9 residues. Germline lookup yields CDR1 DFQATT and CDR2 SNEGSKA (reference sequence). The CDR3 loop is CSVGEGQFF. The CDR3 DNA reads as TGCAGTGTGGGAGAGGGGCAGTTCTTC.

The CDR3 region is CASSLHGDYGYTF. In nucleotides, the CDR3 is TGTGCCAGCAGCTTACATGGGGACTATGGCTACACCTTC. V and J are TRBV7-3 and TRBJ1-2; D ambiguous. Germline V lookup: CDR1 SGHTA, CDR2 FQGTGA. Trimming took 2 bases from V and 3 from J, leaving 7 bases between them. This CDR3 region has 13 residues.

This clone has a handful of counts. The chain uses TRBV6-4 and TRBJ2-3; 9 nucleotides match TRBD1. The CDR3 sequence is 15 residues long. Germline lookup yields CDR1 MRHNA and CDR2 SNTAGT. V shed 5 bases and J 4 bases; nucleotides not matched to a gene: 7. In nucleotides, the CDR3 is TGTGCCAGCAGTTTACAGGGGGCGGGCCCAGATACGCAGTATTTT. Its protein is CASSLQGAGPDTQYF.

CDR3 nucleotides: TGTGCCAGCAGCTTAAATAGCAATGGGGGCGTTGAGCAGTTCTTC. Residues: CASSLNSNGGVEQFF. The chain carries TRBV7-2 and TRBJ2-1; D possibly corresponds to TRBD1 (6 bases). Germline CDR1 reads SGHTA; CDR2 reads FQGNSA. V lost 2 bases to trimming and J lost 9 bases, with 17 bases between them. The CDR3 runs 15 residues.

The chain recombines TRBV6-5 with TRBJ2-7, with no clear D. CDR3 length: 14 residues. Deletions cut 1 base from V and 2 bases from J, with 9 bases between. CDR1 and CDR2 from the germline V gene are MNHEY and SVGAGI. The CDR3 sequence: CASSYFGFTYEQYF. In nucleotides, the CDR3 is TGTGCCAGCAGTTACTTCGGCTTTACCTACGAGCAGTACTTC.

The chain recombines TRBV23-1 with TRBJ2-1, with 10 positions matching TRBD2. TRBV23-1 is an ORF; its function is uncertain. The length of the CDR3 is 16 residues. Trimming took 2 bases from V and 7 from J; bases not matched to a gene: 8. The CDR3 DNA is TGCGCCAGCAGTCAACCAGCGGGGGGGCCGGGGAATGAGCAGTTCTTC. This gives the protein CASSQPAGGPGNEQFF.

The V gene is TRBV27, the J gene TRBJ1-5, with D hard to call. V lost 2 bases and J lost 1, with 12 bases in between. CDR3 length: 16 residues. Germline V gene sequence: CDR1 MNHEY, CDR2 SMNVEV (reference sequence). CDR3 loop: CASSLEAAGSNQPQHF. The CDR3 DNA sequence: TGTGCCAGCAGTTTAGAGGCCGCGGGAAGCAATCAGCCCCAGCATTTT.

This clone was observed a handful of times. CDR3 nucleotides: TGTGCCAGCAGCCAAGTCCAGGGGGAAGGTACTGAAGCTTTCTTT. It yields the protein CASSQVQGEGTEAFF. The V and J genes are TRBV5-5 and TRBJ1-1; TRBD1 agrees at 7 bases. The CDR3 is made up of 15 amino acids. V was clipped by 4 bases and J by 5 bases; unmatched bases: 11. Germline CDR1 and CDR2: SGHKS and YYEKEE (reference sequence).

The chain combines TRBV6-4 with TRBJ2-1; 9 bases line up with TRBD2. V trimming: 0 bases; J trimming: 5 bases; junction bases outside the gene matches: 5. CDR1 is MRHNA and CDR2 is SNTAGT in the germline V gene. The CDR3 is 16 amino acids. The CDR3 here is CASSDSGGGAHNEQFF. For the CDR3, the DNA is TGTGCCAGCAGTGACTCCGGCGGGGGGGCCCACAATGAGCAGTTCTTC.

The CDR3, as DNA: TGTGCTTCGCAGCTCCTAGCGGGGGCCACAGATACGCAGTATTTT. Protein product: CASQLLAGATDTQYF. The J gene is TRBJ2-3, the V gene TRBV12-5; 10 nucleotides match TRBD2. Germline lookup yields CDR1 LGHNT and CDR2 FRNRAP. The J segment lost 2 bases and the V segment lost 11 bases, leaving 10 bases of the junction unmatched. The CDR3 is 15 residues long.

This clone is large by share. The chain uses TRBV6-4 and TRBJ2-2; 7 bases are shared with TRBD1. This CDR3 region has 14 residues. Germline trimming cut 6 bases from V and 3 bases from J; bases unmatched to any gene: 4. Per germline, CDR1 MRHNA and CDR2 SNTAGT. The CDR3 DNA reads TGTGCCAGCAGCGGACAGGAGGACACCGGGGAGCTGTTTTTT. It yields the protein CASSGQEDTGELFF.

The rearrangement links TRBV13 to TRBJ1-1; TRBD1 matches 12 bases. The CDR3 is 13 residues long. CDR1 and CDR2 from the germline V gene are PRHDT and FYEKMQ (reference sequence). The trim removed 5 bases at V and 11 bases at J, leaving 6 bases unmatched. DNA for the CDR3: TGTGCCAGCAGCCCCGGGACAGGGGGCGAGGCTTTCTTT. Translating it yields CASSPGTGGEAFF.

With respect to this clone: With a far larger clone one base away, a read error is the likely cause. The genes are TRBV5-6 and TRBJ2-7, with D possibly matching TRBD2 (6 bases). Trimming left V 3 bases short and J 6 bases short, with 13 bases between. Germline CDR1 reads SGHDT; CDR2 reads YYEEEE. This CDR3 is built from 13 residues. The CDR3 nucleotides are TGTGCCAGCAGCTCCGAGACTAGTTCCGAGCAGTACTTC. It specifies CASSSETSSEQYF.

This chain uses TRBV27 with TRBJ2-1; tentative D call: TRBD1 (5 bases). This CDR3 is built from 13 residues. Germline loops: CDR1 MNHEY, CDR2 SMNVEV (reference sequence). V shed 5 bases and J shed 5 bases, with 10 bases lying between them. The CDR3 coding sequence is TGTGCCAGCAGTACCACGACAGACAATGAGCAGTTCTTC. The encoded protein is CASSTTTDNEQFF.

The chain links TRBV6-4 to TRBJ2-3; D remains unclear. Trimming took off 6 bases at V and 6 bases at J, with 13 bases between the two ends. Germline V lookup: CDR1 MRHNA, CDR2 SNTAGT. The CDR3 loop spans 13 amino acids. The CDR3 loop is CASSYQEFDTQYF. In DNA, the CDR3 is TGTGCCAGCAGCTATCAGGAGTTCGATACGCAGTATTTT.

This rearrangement joins TRBV7-2 to TRBJ1-2; no reliable D call. Germline V CDR1 and CDR2: SGHTA, FQGNSA. V was trimmed by 4 bases and J by 6 bases, leaving 15 bases between them. The CDR3 runs 14 residues. For the CDR3, the DNA is TGTGCCAGCAGCTCCTGGACCCGATCGCATGGCTACACCTTC. Amino acid sequence: CASSSWTRSHGYTF.

The chain recombines TRBV20-1 with TRBJ2-1; D may be TRBD2 (5 bases). Germline V gene lookup returns CDR1 DFQATT and CDR2 SNEGSKA (reference sequence). The length of the CDR3 is 11 residues. Trimming left V 4 bases short and J 9 bases short, with 10 bases between. Here the CDR3 reads CSAMPAGEQFF. The CDR3 DNA follows: TGCAGTGCTATGCCGGCGGGTGAGCAGTTCTTC.

The J gene is TRBJ2-3, the V gene TRBV2; 11 bases match TRBD2. The CDR3 is made up of 16 amino acids. V trimming: 6 bases; J trimming: 1 base; junction bases outside the gene matches: 6. Germline V CDR1 and CDR2: SNHLY, FYNNEI. CDR3 protein: CASRSRLAGRTDTQYF. CDR3 coding DNA: TGTGCCAGCAGATCTCGACTAGCGGGGCGCACAGATACGCAGTATTTT.

The genes are TRBV7-9 and TRBJ2-1; D might be TRBD1 (5 bases). CDR3 length: 15 amino acids. Trimming took 7 bases from V and 3 from J, leaving 16 bases between them. Germline CDR1 reads SEHNR; CDR2 reads FQNEAQ (reference sequence). The CDR3 spells CASNLDSLNYNEQFF. CDR3 bases: TGTGCCAGCAACCTTGACAGCTTAAACTACAATGAGCAGTTCTTC.

This clone has more than one count but fewer than ten. The V call is TRBV2, the J call TRBJ1-2, with D possibly being TRBD1 (6 bases). CDR1 and CDR2 (germline): SNHLY, FYNNEI. CDR3 length: 14 amino acids. The V gene lost 8 bases and the J gene lost 0 bases, with 13 bases spanning the gap. The CDR3 DNA follows: TGTGCCAGCTACGAGGACAGAGCTAACTATGGCTACACCTTC. Encoded protein: CASYEDRANYGYTF.

The CDR3: CSAEGGEPYEQYF. For the CDR3, the DNA is TGCAGCGCCGAAGGGGGCGAGCCCTACGAGCAGTACTTC. The V call is TRBV29-1, the J call TRBJ2-7; TRBD1 matches 7 bases. The CDR3 runs to 13 residues. Germline assignment: CDR1 SQVTM and CDR2 ANQGSEA. V lost 7 bases to trimming and J lost 2 bases; unmatched junction nucleotides: 8.

The chain combines TRBV6-1 with TRBJ1-5, with a possible D match to TRBD1 (5 bases). CDR3 length equals 15 residues. Per germline, CDR1 MNHNS and CDR2 SASEGT. The V gene lost 0 bases and the J gene lost 4 bases, with 10 bases spanning the gap. This CDR3 is CASSEASGGNQPQHF. CDR3 sequence (DNA): TGTGCCAGCAGTGAAGCATCTGGGGGTAATCAGCCCCAGCATTTT.

V usage is TRBV11-2 and J usage is TRBJ2-3; possible D gene TRBD1, 6 bases. The CDR3 totals 13 residues. Germline loops: CDR1 SGHAT, CDR2 FQNNGV. The V and J ends lost 5 bases and 2 bases respectively, with 8 bases between them. The CDR3, as DNA: TGTGCCAGCAGCCCAGGGGCCACAGATACGCAGTATTTT. This gives the protein CASSPGATDTQYF.

In its sample, this clone ranks as medium-sized. This sequence joins TRBV7-6 and TRBJ2-7, with D tentatively TRBD1 (5 bases). CDR1 and CDR2 from the germline V gene are SGHVS and FNYEAQ. The V gene lost 5 bases and the J gene lost 2 bases, with 25 bases spanning the gap. The CDR3 runs 18 residues. CDR3 bases: TGTGCCAGCAGCCCCGAGGTGACAGACATACCGTTCACCTACGAGCAGTACTTC. It encodes CASSPEVTDIPFTYEQYF.

The chain has TRBV29-1 and TRBJ2-5; 12 bases map to TRBD2. V shed 2 bases and J 1 base; nucleotides not matched to a gene: 8. CDR1 is SQVTM, CDR2 ANQGSEA, per germline. The CDR3 totals 17 residues. This CDR3 reads CSVELSSGGASQETQYF. CDR3 sequence (DNA): TGCAGCGTTGAACTGTCTAGCGGGGGGGCAAGCCAAGAGACCCAGTACTTC.